The rows below give T cell receptor beta chains drawn from one sample of a study of blood T cells in healthy people across ages. TCRdb itself ran the 5' RACE reads through MiXCR, one entry per CDR3 protein. The sample has 600,000 to 1,000,000 distinct CDR3 sequences; nearly 60% are singletons. Material for sequencing was blood. The receptor source for this set is a man younger than 40 in good health. Both conserved end residues are part of each CDR3. The D gene is left open where the match is weak. A clone size is listed for some rows: how often the clone was seen (once, few, many), or a class if it is expanded.

TRBV25-1	TRBJ2-1	few	NA	TGTGCCAGCAGTGGGGAGATAAATGAGCAGTTCTTC	CASSGEINEQFF
TRBV6-1	TRBJ1-5	NA	NA	TGTGCCAGCAGTACAGACTTCAGGGACAATCAGCCCCAGCATTTT	CASSTDFRDNQPQHF
TRBV11-2	TRBJ2-5	NA	TRBD2	TGTGCCAGCAGCTTCCTCCCGAGCGGGGGGGCCGAAGAGACCCAGTACTTC	CASSFLPSGGAEETQYF
TRBV7-9	TRBJ2-1	few	NA	TGTGCCAGCAGTTTCCCCTACAATGAGCAGTTCTTC	CASSFPYNEQFF
TRBV4-1	TRBJ1-5	NA	NA	TGCGCCAGCAGCCAAGTTCCCGGGGGAGACGGGAGCAATCAGCCCCAGCATTTT	CASSQVPGGDGSNQPQHF
TRBV11-1	TRBJ2-6	NA	NA	TGTGCCAGCGGACTTACCACTGGGGCCAACGTCCTGACTTTC	CASGLTTGANVLTF
TRBV12-3/TRBV12-4	TRBJ2-5	NA	TRBD2	TGTGCCAGCAGTTCAGGTGGCGTCGGGGGGGGATGGGAGACCCAGTACTTC	CASSSGGVGGGWETQYF
TRBV6-5	TRBJ2-5	NA	NA	TGTGCCAGCAGCACGAATGGGGAGACCCAGTACTTC	CASSTNGETQYF
TRBV6-5	TRBJ2-3	NA	TRBD2	TGTGCCAGCTCCAGCGGGGAAAGCACAGATACGCAGTATTTT	CASSSGESTDTQYF
TRBV4-2	TRBJ1-2	few	NA	TGTGCCAGCAGCCAAAGCTTGGGAAACGGCTACACCTTC	CASSQSLGNGYTF
TRBV29-1	TRBJ2-1	many	TRBD2	TGCAGCGGTGACGCAGGACTAGCGGGAGGCCATGAGCAGTTCTTC	CSGDAGLAGGHEQFF
TRBV20-1	TRBJ2-7	NA	NA	TGCAGTGCTACAAGAACAGACAAAGACTCCTACGAGCAGTACTTC	CSATRTDKDSYEQYF
TRBV7-3	TRBJ2-3	NA	TRBD2	TGTGCCAGCAGCATCCGGACTAGCGGGAGTAGGGCAGATACGCAGTATTTT	CASSIRTSGSRADTQYF
TRBV6-2/TRBV6-3	TRBJ2-3	NA	TRBD2	TGTGCCAGCAGTTACATCGCGGGAGGGCCGACAGATACGCAGTATTTT	CASSYIAGGPTDTQYF
TRBV4-2	TRBJ1-5	NA	TRBD1	TGTGCCAGCAGCCAAGTATCAGGGGGTAGTCGTCAGCCCCAGCATTTT	CASSQVSGGSRQPQHF
TRBV10-3	TRBJ1-6	NA	NA	TGTGCCATCAGTGCAGGTGGGGGATCACCCCTCCACTTT	CAISAGGGSPLHF
TRBV24-1	TRBJ2-3	few	NA	TGTGCCACCAGTGACCGGGGGGCCTCAGATACGCAGTATTTT	CATSDRGASDTQYF
TRBV7-2	TRBJ2-7	NA	NA	TGTGCCAGCAGCTTAGTGGTCGGGGGACGTAATGAGCAGTACTTC	CASSLVVGGRNEQYF
TRBV14	TRBJ2-7	NA	TRBD2	TGTGCCAGCAGCCAAAACCTAGCGGGAGTGTCCGAGCAGTACTTC	CASSQNLAGVSEQYF
TRBV4-3	TRBJ2-5	NA	NA	TGCGCCAGCAGCCAAGTCCCGGGACAAAGGCAAGAGACCCAGTACTTC	CASSQVPGQRQETQYF
TRBV3-1	TRBJ2-5	NA	TRBD2	TGTGCCAGCAGCCAAGATGTTTGGGACGGGGGGTTTAGGTATGAGCAGTACTTC	CASSQDVWDGGFRYEQYF